This T cell receptor (beta chain) emerged from a study of Ad26.COV2.S vaccination and SARS-CoV-2 variants. Study-wide background: Ad26.COV2.S, an intramuscular injection, was given once or twice 56 days apart. Study-level points and caveats: Reports say spike-specific CD8+ and CD4+ T cell responses covered substantial breadth after vaccination.

Some clones are missing from TCRdb's copy, which holds only in-frame ones; the method was immunoSEQ multiplex PCR. Of hundreds of thousands of clones listed, roughly 90% are singletons. The treatment was: about 20 received Ad26.COV2.S at low or high dose, single or two shots; about 5 received placebo; per-sample allocation not given. Sampling took place 63 days after the first vaccine or placebo injection. Adults aged 18-55 years in Boston included the donor. In the vaccine, an Ad26 vector expressed the SARS-CoV-2 spike of the Wuhan strain. Trimming pared 3 bases from V and 2 bases from J, leaving 17 bases between. This CDR3 comprises 15 residues. CDR1 is DFQATT and CDR2 is SNEGSKA in the germline V gene (reference sequence). About this clone itself: The antigen is undetermined.

Source: peripheral blood, taken in a trial of Ad26.COV2.S vaccine versus placebo. The receptor's source is a person aged 18 to 65 who received the Ad26.COV2.S COVID-19 vaccine or a placebo. The gene calls are TRBV20-1 and TRBJ2-7, with D unclear. This CDR3 reads CSASLGSGLTYEQYF. The CDR3 DNA is TGCAGTGCTAGTTTAGGGTCAGGCCTTACCTACGAGCAGTACTTC.